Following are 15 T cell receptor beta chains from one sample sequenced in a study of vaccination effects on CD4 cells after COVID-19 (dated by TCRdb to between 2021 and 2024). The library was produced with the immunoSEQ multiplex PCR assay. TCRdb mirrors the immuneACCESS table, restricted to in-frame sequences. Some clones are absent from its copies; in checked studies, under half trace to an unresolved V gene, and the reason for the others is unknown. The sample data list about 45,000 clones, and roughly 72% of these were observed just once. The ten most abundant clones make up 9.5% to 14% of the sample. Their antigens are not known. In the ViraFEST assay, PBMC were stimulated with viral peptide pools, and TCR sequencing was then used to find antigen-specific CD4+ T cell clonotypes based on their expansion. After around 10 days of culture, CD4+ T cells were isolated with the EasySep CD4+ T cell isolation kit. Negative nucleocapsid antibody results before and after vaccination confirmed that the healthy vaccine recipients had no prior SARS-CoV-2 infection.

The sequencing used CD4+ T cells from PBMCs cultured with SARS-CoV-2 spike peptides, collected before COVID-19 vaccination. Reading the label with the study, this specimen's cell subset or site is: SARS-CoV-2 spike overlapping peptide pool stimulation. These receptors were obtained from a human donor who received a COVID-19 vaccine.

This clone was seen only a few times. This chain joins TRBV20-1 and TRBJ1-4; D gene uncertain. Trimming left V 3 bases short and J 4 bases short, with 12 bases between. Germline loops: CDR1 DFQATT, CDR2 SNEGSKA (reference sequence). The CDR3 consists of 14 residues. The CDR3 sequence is CSASLGSNNEKLFF. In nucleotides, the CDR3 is TGCAGTGCTAGTCTCGGTTCTAATAATGAAAAACTGTTTTTT.

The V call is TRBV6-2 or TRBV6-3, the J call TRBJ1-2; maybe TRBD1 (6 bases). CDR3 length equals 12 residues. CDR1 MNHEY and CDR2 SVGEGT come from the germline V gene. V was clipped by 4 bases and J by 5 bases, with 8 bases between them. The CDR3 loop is CASSLQGYGYTF. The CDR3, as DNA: TGTGCCAGCAGTTTACAGGGTTATGGCTACACCTTC.

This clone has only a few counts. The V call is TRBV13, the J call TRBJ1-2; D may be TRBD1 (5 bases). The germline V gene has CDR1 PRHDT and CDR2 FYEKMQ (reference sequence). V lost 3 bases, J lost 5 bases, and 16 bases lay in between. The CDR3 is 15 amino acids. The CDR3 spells CASSFGGASGYGYTF. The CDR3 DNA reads TGTGCCAGCAGCTTCGGAGGGGCGTCAGGATATGGCTACACCTTC.

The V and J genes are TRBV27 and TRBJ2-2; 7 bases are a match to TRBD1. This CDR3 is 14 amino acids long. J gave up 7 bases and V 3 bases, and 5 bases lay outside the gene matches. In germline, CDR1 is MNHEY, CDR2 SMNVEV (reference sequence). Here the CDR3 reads CASSFGQAGGELFF. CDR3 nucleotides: TGTGCCAGCAGTTTCGGACAGGCAGGCGGGGAGCTGTTTTTT.

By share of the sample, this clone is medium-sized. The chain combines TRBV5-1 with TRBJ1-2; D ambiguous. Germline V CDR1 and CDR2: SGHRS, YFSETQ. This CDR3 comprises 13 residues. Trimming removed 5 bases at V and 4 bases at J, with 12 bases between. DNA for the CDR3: TGCGCCAGCAGGTCTCGTTCCGTCTATGGCTACACCTTC. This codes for CASRSRSVYGYTF.

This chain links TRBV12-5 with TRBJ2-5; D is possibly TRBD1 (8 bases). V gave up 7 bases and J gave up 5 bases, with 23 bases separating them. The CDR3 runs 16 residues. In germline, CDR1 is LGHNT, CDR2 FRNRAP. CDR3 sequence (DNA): TGTGCTAGTGAAGGGGGACAGGCGGGGGTCCGGGAGACCCAGTACTTC. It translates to CASEGGQAGVRETQYF. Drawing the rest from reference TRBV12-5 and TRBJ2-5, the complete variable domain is DARVTQTPRHKVTEMGQEVTMRCQPILGHNTVFWYRQTMMQGLELLAYFRNRAPLDDSGMPKDRFSAEMPDATLATLKIQPSEPRDSAVYFCASEGGQAGVRETQYFGPGTRLLVL.

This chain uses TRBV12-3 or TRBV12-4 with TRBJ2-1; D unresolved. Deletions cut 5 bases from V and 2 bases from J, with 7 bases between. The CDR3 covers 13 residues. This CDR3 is CASSPGPYNEQFF. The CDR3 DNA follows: TGTGCCAGCAGTCCCGGACCCTACAATGAGCAGTTCTTC.

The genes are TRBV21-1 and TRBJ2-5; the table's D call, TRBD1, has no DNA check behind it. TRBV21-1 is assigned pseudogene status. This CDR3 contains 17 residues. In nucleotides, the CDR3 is TGTGCCAGCAGCAAAATGGGGGGACAGGGGGAATGGGAGACCCAGTACTTC. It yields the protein CASSKMGGQGEWETQYF.

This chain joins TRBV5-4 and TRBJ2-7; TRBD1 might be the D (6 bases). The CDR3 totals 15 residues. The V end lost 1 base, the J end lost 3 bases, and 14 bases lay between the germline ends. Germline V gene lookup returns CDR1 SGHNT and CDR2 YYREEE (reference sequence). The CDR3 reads CASSLFGGRYYEQYV. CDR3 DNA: TGTGCCAGCAGCTTGTTTGGGGGCCGCTACTACGAGCAGTACGTC.

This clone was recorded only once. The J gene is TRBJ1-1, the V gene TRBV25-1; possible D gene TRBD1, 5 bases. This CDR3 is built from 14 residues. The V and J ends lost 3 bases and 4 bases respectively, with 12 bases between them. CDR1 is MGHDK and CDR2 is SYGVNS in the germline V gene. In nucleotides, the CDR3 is TGTGCCAGCAGTGAGTTGGGGGGAGGCACTGAAGCTTTCTTT. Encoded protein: CASSELGGGTEAFF.

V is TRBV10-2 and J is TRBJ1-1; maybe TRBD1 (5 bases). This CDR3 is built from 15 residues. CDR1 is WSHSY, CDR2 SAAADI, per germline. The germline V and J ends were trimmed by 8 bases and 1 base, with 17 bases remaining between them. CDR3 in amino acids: CASWGSGQKNTEAFF. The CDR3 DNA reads TGCGCCAGCTGGGGGTCAGGGCAAAAGAACACTGAAGCTTTCTTT.

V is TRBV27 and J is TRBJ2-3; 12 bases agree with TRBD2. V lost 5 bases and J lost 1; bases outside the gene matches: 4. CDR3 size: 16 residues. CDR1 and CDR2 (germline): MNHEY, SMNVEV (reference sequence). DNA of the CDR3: TGTGCCAGCAGTGCTAGCGGGGGGGCGGGCACAGATACGCAGTATTTT. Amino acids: CASSASGGAGTDTQYF.

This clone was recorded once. In DNA form, the CDR3 reads TGTGCCAGCAGCAAAGGTTCCGCCGGGACTAGCGGCAGCTCCTACAATGAGCAGTTCTTC. This codes for CASSKGSAGTSGSSYNEQFF. The chain is built from TRBV21-1 and TRBJ2-1; the table names TRBD2, a call not compared with the DNA. TRBV21-1 is described as a pseudogene. The CDR3 is 20 residues long.

DNA of the CDR3: TGCGCCAGCAGCCGACCGGGACAGCTTCAAGAGACCCAGTACTTC. It translates to CASSRPGQLQETQYF. The chain couples TRBV4-1 to TRBJ2-5, with TRBD1 matching over 7 bases. The CDR3 sequence is 15 residues long. The germline V gene has CDR1 MGHRA and CDR2 YSYEKL. Unmatched junction bases numbered 7, after V lost 4 bases and J lost 2 bases.

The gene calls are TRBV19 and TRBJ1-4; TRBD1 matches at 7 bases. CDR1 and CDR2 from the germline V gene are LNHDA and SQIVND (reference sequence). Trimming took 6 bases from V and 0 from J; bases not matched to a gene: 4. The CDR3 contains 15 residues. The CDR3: CASRRQGATNEKLFF. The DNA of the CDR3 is TGTGCCAGTAGGCGGCAGGGGGCAACTAATGAAAAACTGTTTTTT.